This entry describes one T cell receptor (beta chain). The target antigen is unknown. Profiled with immunoSEQ multiplex PCR; TCRdb holds only in-frame clones, not every one. This sample has more than 75,000 clones, with about 91% found just once. This specimen belongs to a study of OX40 agonist ivuxolimab in advanced cancers. On the study more broadly: Given to patients was ivuxolimab, an agonistic anti-OX40 (CD134) antibody. It was permissible to have had prior anti-PD-1, anti-PD-L1 or anti-CTLA-4 therapy, and around 40% had some. Study results and limitations: Mean expanded clone counts were higher in CD8+ than CD4+ T cells.

CDR3 length equals 13 residues. Germline V gene sequence: CDR1 ENHRY, CDR2 SYGVKD. The chain recombines TRBV10-3 with TRBJ2-5; no clear D. The J call could be wrong; TRBJ2-7 is a better fit for the DNA end. This receptor was obtained from an adult with an advanced solid tumor such as melanoma, head and neck, liver or kidney cancer. The sequences come from CD4+ or CD8+ T cells sorted from blood, collected in a trial of the OX40 agonist ivuxolimab. The CDR3 DNA reads as TGTGCCATCAGGTCGGATCGACCCTCCGAGCAGTACTTC. It is translated as CAIRSDRPSEQYF.